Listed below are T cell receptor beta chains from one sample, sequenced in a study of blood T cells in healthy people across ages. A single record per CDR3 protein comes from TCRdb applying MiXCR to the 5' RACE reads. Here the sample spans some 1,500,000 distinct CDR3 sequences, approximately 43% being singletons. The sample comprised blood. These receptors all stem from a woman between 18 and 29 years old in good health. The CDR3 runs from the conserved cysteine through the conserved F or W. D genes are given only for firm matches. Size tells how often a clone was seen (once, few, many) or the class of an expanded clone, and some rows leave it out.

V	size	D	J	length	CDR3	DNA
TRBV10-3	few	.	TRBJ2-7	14	CAISDRQPAYEQYF	TGTGCCATCAGTGACCGACAGCCAGCCTACGAGCAGTACTTC
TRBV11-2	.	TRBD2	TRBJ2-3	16	CASSHGLAGSTDTQYF	TGTGCCAGCAGCCACGGACTAGCGGGGTCCACAGATACGCAGTATTTT
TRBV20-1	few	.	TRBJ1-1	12	CSAVDIGTEAFF	TGCAGTGCTGTCGACATTGGCACTGAAGCTTTCTTT
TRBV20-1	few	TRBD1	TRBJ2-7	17	CSARAPGQGGSVYEQYF	TGCAGTGCTAGAGCGCCGGGACAGGGGGGTTCGGTCTACGAGCAGTACTTC
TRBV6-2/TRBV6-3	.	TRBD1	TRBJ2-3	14	CASSYGQGMDTQYF	TGTGCCAGCAGTTACGGACAGGGGATGGATACGCAGTATTTT
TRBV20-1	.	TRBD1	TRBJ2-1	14	CSASGDRSYNEQFF	TGCAGTGCTAGCGGGGACAGGTCCTACAATGAGCAGTTCTTC
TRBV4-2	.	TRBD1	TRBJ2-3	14	CASRVDRGIDTQYF	TGTGCCAGCAGAGTTGACAGGGGCATAGATACGCAGTATTTT
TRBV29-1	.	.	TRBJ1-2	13	CSVEKRDAYGYTF	TGCAGCGTTGAAAAAAGAGATGCTTATGGCTACACCTTC
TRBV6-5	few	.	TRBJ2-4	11	CASGGLGEQYF	TGTGCCAGCGGAGGGTTGGGGGAGCAGTACTTC
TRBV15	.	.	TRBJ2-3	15	CATSRGKRDRDTQYF	TGTGCCACCAGCAGAGGGAAGAGGGATCGAGATACGCAGTATTTT
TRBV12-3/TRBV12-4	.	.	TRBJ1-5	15	CASSLSAGWVQPQHF	TGTGCCAGCAGTTTATCCGCGGGGTGGGTTCAGCCCCAGCATTTT
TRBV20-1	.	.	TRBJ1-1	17	CSASSGTSVSMNTEAFF	TGCAGTGCTAGTTCAGGGACATCCGTTTCGATGAACACTGAAGCTTTCTTT
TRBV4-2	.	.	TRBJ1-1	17	CASSQDEVGGLNTEAFF	TGTGCCAGCAGCCAAGATGAAGTGGGGGGTTTGAACACTGAAGCTTTCTTT
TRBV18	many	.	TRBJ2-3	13	CASSPQSTDTQYF	TGTGCCAGCTCACCCCAAAGCACAGATACGCAGTATTTT
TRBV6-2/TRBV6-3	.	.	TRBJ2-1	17	CASSYSGRATSYNEQFF	TGTGCCAGCAGTTACTCGGGTCGGGCAACCTCCTACAATGAGCAGTTCTTC
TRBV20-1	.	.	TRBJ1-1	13	CSVSGASDTEAFF	TGCAGTGTCTCCGGGGCATCAGACACTGAAGCTTTCTTT
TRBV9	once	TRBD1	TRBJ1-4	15	CASSVSGGKGEKLFF	TGTGCCAGCAGCGTTTCAGGGGGCAAGGGAGAAAAACTGTTTTTT
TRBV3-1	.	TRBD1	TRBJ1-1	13	CASSQGGTVRAFF	TGTGCCAGCAGCCAAGGGGGGACAGTTCGAGCTTTCTTT
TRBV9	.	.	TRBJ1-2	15	CASSTSGVEGYGYTF	TGTGCCAGCAGCACTTCGGGGGTTGAGGGCTACGGCTACACCTTC
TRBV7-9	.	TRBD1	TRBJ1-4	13	CASSLTGDEKLFF	TGTGCCAGCAGCTTGACAGGGGATGAAAAACTGTTTTTT
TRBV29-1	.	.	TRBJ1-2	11	CSVSEGQGYTF	TGCAGCGTTTCCGAGGGTCAGGGCTACACCTTC
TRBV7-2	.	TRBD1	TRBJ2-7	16	CASSYLGQESPYEQYF	TGTGCCAGCAGCTACCTGGGACAGGAAAGTCCCTACGAGCAGTACTTC
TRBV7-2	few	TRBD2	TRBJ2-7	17	CASSYRLAGMLSYEQYF	TGTGCCAGCAGCTACCGACTAGCGGGTATGCTCTCCTACGAGCAGTACTTC
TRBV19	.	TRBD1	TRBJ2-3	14	CASREGTGGDTQYF	TGTGCCAGCCGCGAAGGGACAGGAGGAGATACGCAGTATTTT
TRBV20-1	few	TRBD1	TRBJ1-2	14	CSAPQTGKIYGYTF	TGCAGTGCTCCGCAGACAGGGAAGATCTATGGCTACACCTTC
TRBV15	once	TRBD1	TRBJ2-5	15	CATRYGDRGAETQYF	TGTGCCACCAGGTACGGGGACAGGGGCGCGGAGACCCAGTACTTC
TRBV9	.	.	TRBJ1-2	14	CASSAETGHYGYTF	TGTGCCAGCAGCGCCGAGACAGGACACTATGGCTACACCTTC